This is a list of T cell receptor beta chains from one sample in a study of CD8 T cells in Susac syndrome. TCRdb re-called the immunoSEQ multiplex PCR reads with MiXCR, one entry per CDR3 protein. The repertoire has about 110,000 distinct CDR3 sequences, roughly 94% of them found once; the top ten carry over 0.35%. The sequencing input was CD8+ T cells from PBMCs. Receptors originate from a human donor with Susac syndrome. The CDR3 runs from the conserved cysteine through the conserved F or W. A D gene is named only where the DNA matches it firmly. For some rows the clone size is stated as once, few or many, or as a class when expanded; others skip it.

TRBV27	.	TRBJ2-3	.	CASSFRSADTQYF	TGTGCCAGCAGTTTCAGGTCTGCAGATACGCAGTATTTT
TRBV20-1	.	TRBJ1-1	.	CSARGTAAEAFF	TGCAGTGCCCGAGGGACGGCGGCTGAAGCTTTCTTT
TRBV6-1	.	TRBJ1-6	.	CASRESTVVGGSGYNSPLHF	TGTGCCAGCAGGGAAAGTACGGTAGTGGGAGGATCTGGCTATAATTCACCCCTCCACTTT
TRBV9	TRBD1	TRBJ1-1	.	CASSVQGATEAFF	TGTGCCAGCAGCGTACAGGGGGCAACTGAAGCTTTCTTT
TRBV12-3/TRBV12-4	TRBD2	TRBJ2-5	.	CASTPRLRLAGDQETQYF	TGTGCCAGCACCCCTCGCCTGCGACTAGCGGGGGACCAAGAGACCCAGTACTTC
TRBV15	TRBD2	TRBJ2-3	once	CATSRALTSGGTDTQYF	TGTGCCACCAGCAGAGCCCTGACTAGCGGGGGGACAGATACGCAGTATTTT
TRBV12-3/TRBV12-4	.	TRBJ1-5	once	CASSSRGDLQHF	TGTGCCAGCAGTTCCCGGGGAGACCTCCAGCATTTT
TRBV27	.	TRBJ2-5	once	CASSLWGETQYF	TGTGCCAGCAGTTTGTGGGGGGAGACCCAGTACTTC
TRBV6-1	TRBD1	TRBJ2-3	.	CASSPDRGGVTDTQYF	TGTGCCAGCAGTCCCGACAGGGGGGGTGTGACAGATACGCAGTATTTT
TRBV7-2	.	TRBJ2-7	.	CASGPSVYEQYF	TGTGCCAGCGGTCCCAGTGTATACGAGCAGTACTTC
TRBV5-1	.	TRBJ2-1	once	CASSLAGDPYNEQFF	TGCGCCAGCAGCTTGGCCGGGGATCCCTACAATGAGCAGTTCTTC
TRBV12-5	.	TRBJ1-1	.	CASAEGRTYTEAFF	TGTGCTAGTGCCGAGGGACGGACGTACACTGAAGCTTTCTTT
TRBV29-1	.	TRBJ2-1	.	CSVTGRGLLEQFF	TGCAGCGTTACCGGCAGGGGATTACTTGAGCAGTTCTTC
TRBV14	TRBD1	TRBJ1-6	.	CASSQEGEGASSPLHF	TGTGCCAGCAGCCAAGAAGGGGAGGGGGCGAGTTCACCCCTCCACTTT
TRBV12-3/TRBV12-4	TRBD1	TRBJ1-5	.	CASSLSGGGSNQPQHF	TGTGCCAGCAGTTTATCAGGGGGTGGTAGCAATCAGCCCCAGCATTTT
TRBV7-2	.	TRBJ2-2	.	CASSLAPWDTGELFF	TGTGCCAGCAGCTTAGCCCCTTGGGATACCGGGGAGCTGTTTTTT
TRBV5-1	.	TRBJ1-6	.	CASSFGPAGTRNSPLHF	TGCGCCAGCAGCTTCGGGCCAGCCGGGACAAGGAATTCACCCCTCCACTTT
TRBV27	.	TRBJ1-1	.	CASSLPGAEAFF	TGTGCCAGCAGTTTACCCGGAGCTGAAGCTTTCTTT
TRBV12-3/TRBV12-4	.	TRBJ2-3	.	CASSITSTDTQYF	TGTGCCAGCAGTATAACTAGCACAGATACGCAGTATTTT
TRBV14	.	TRBJ1-2	.	CASSQVRDGYTF	TGTGCCAGCAGCCAAGTCAGGGACGGCTACACCTTC
TRBV20-1	.	TRBJ2-3	.	CSARDHGARTTDTQYF	TGCAGTGCTAGAGATCATGGGGCTAGAACCACAGATACGCAGTATTTT
TRBV5-6	.	TRBJ1-3	.	CASSRRVGNTIYF	TGTGCCAGCAGCCGCCGGGTTGGAAACACCATATATTTT
TRBV7-8	.	TRBJ2-3	.	CASSLFVGGLTDTQYF	TGTGCCAGCAGCTTATTTGTGGGGGGCCTGACAGATACGCAGTATTTT
TRBV12-3/TRBV12-4	.	TRBJ2-7	.	CASSSLGVDYEQYF	TGTGCCAGCAGTTCCCTCGGGGTCGACTACGAGCAGTACTTC
TRBV15	.	TRBJ2-5	.	CATSSRGAGQETQYF	TGTGCCACCAGCAGTAGGGGCGCCGGCCAGGAGACCCAGTACTTC
TRBV10-2	TRBD1	TRBJ1-2	.	CASTGGDRWASDYGYTF	TGCGCCAGCACCGGAGGGGACAGGTGGGCCTCTGACTATGGCTACACCTTC
TRBV2	.	TRBJ2-6	.	CASKGGANVLTF	TGTGCCAGCAAGGGTGGGGCCAACGTCCTGACTTTC
TRBV7-8	.	TRBJ2-7	.	CASSYIQPTDHPSYEQYF	TGTGCCAGCAGCTATATTCAACCGACAGATCATCCATCTTACGAGCAGTACTTC
TRBV7-9	.	TRBJ2-7	.	CASSFGGETYEQYF	TGTGCCAGCAGCTTCGGCGGGGAGACCTACGAGCAGTACTTC
TRBV27	.	TRBJ2-6	once	CASSLNPLGSGANVLTF	TGTGCCAGCAGTTTAAACCCATTGGGATCTGGGGCCAACGTCCTGACTTTC
TRBV10-2	.	TRBJ2-7	.	CASRATGGDYEQYF	TGCGCCAGCAGGGCGACAGGTGGGGACTACGAGCAGTACTTC
TRBV29-1	.	TRBJ2-1	few	CSVAGKDEQFF	TGCAGCGTCGCAGGGAAGGATGAGCAGTTCTTC
TRBV6-5	TRBD2	TRBJ2-7	.	CASSYASGTYEQYF	TGTGCCAGCAGTTACGCTAGCGGAACCTACGAGCAGTACTTC
TRBV27	TRBD1	TRBJ2-3	.	CASTPTGWTDTQYF	TGTGCCAGCACCCCGACAGGGTGGACAGATACGCAGTATTTT
TRBV20-1	TRBD2	TRBJ2-3	.	CSGHVAGSTDTQYF	TGCAGTGGACATGTAGCGGGGAGCACAGATACGCAGTATTTT
TRBV25-1	.	TRBJ1-1	.	CASTLTWGDTEAFF	TGTGCCAGCACCCTGACATGGGGTGACACTGAAGCTTTCTTT
TRBV25-1	.	TRBJ1-5	.	CASSLSGSGQPQHF	TGTGCCAGCAGCCTTTCGGGGTCGGGGCAGCCCCAGCATTTT
TRBV11-1	TRBD2	TRBJ2-5	.	CASSLEGGFNPETQYF	TGTGCCAGCAGCTTGGAGGGAGGGTTTAATCCGGAGACCCAGTACTTC